These 10 T cell receptor beta chains were all obtained from the same sample, sequenced in a study of blood T cell repertoires in COVID-19. Produced via immunoSEQ multiplex PCR; TCRdb's table is partial and in-frame only. This sample has 300,000 or so clones, with 70% to 90% found just once. The specimen was peripheral blood. The origin of the receptors is a woman between 50 and 59 years old with active or convalescent COVID-19.

The chain joins TRBV7-8 to TRBJ1-5, with D possibly TRBD1 on 5 matching bases. Trimming took off 2 bases at V and 1 base at J, with 15 bases between the two ends. The CDR3 covers 17 residues. The germline V gene has CDR1 SGHVS and CDR2 FQNEAQ. The CDR3 region is CASSLLFRAVSNQPQHF. DNA of the CDR3: TGTGCCAGCAGCTTACTCTTCAGGGCCGTGAGCAATCAGCCCCAGCATTTT. The full variable domain, completed using reference TRBV7-8 and TRBJ1-5, is GAGVSQSPRYKVAKRGQDVALRCDPISGHVSLFWYQQALGQGPEFLTYFQNEAQLDKSGLPSDRFFAERPEGSVSTLKIQRTQQEDSAVYLCASSLLFRAVSNQPQHFGDGTRLSIL.

The chain links TRBV27 to TRBJ2-7; TRBD2 might be the D (6 bases). The V gene lost 5 bases and the J gene lost 3 bases, with 11 bases spanning the gap. In germline, CDR1 is MNHEY, CDR2 SMNVEV (reference sequence). This CDR3 is 13 amino acids long. The CDR3 DNA reads as TGTGCCAGCAGTCCCCGGGGGTTCTACGAGCAGTACTTC. It codes for CASSPRGFYEQYF.

The chain uses TRBV14 and TRBJ2-3, with 10 bases aligning to TRBD2. After removal of 5 bases from V and 1 base from J, the junction contained 18 bases not matched to a gene. This CDR3 region has 20 residues. CDR1 is SGHDN and CDR2 is FVKESK in the germline V gene. The chain's CDR3 is CASSSRSRVAGGVGTDTQYF. In DNA, the CDR3 is TGTGCCAGCAGCTCCCGGAGTAGAGTAGCGGGAGGAGTTGGCACAGATACGCAGTATTTT.

This chain connects TRBV5-1 to TRBJ2-7; 10 bases fit TRBD2. CDR3 length: 14 residues. The J segment lost 7 bases and the V segment lost 3 bases, leaving 7 bases of the junction unmatched. The V gene's germline CDR1 is SGHRS and CDR2 YFSETQ. In DNA form, the CDR3 reads TGCGCCAGCAGCTGGCTAGCGGGAGAAGAAGAGCAGTACTTC. It is translated as CASSWLAGEEEQYF.

For the CDR3, the DNA is TGTGCCAGCAGCTTGGAGGGGCCGGGTAAATATGGCTACACCTTC. Encoded protein: CASSLEGPGKYGYTF. This sequence joins TRBV5-6 and TRBJ1-2; perhaps TRBD1 as D (5 bases). Germline V CDR1 and CDR2: SGHDT, YYEEEE. With 0 bases removed from V and 5 bases from J, the gap between germline ends came to 14 bases. This CDR3 has 15 residues.

The chain couples TRBV6-9 to TRBJ2-7, with D perhaps TRBD2 (5 bases). V was trimmed by 3 bases and J by 3 bases, leaving 24 bases between them. CDR1 and CDR2 (germline): MNHGY, SVAAGI. This CDR3 has 18 amino acids. As DNA, the CDR3 is TGTGCCAGCAGTTACCCCACCCCGGACTCCGGTCCTCACTACGAGCAGTACTTC. This codes for CASSYPTPDSGPHYEQYF.

The chain has TRBV30 and TRBJ2-7; TRBD1 is a possible D gene (6 bases). Germline CDR1 and CDR2: GTSNPN and SVGIG (reference sequence). CDR3 length equals 14 residues. V was cut by 6 bases and J by 4 bases, with 19 bases left in between. The CDR3 is CACSQLLGAYEQYF. Written as DNA, the CDR3 is TGTGCCTGTTCCCAGTTATTGGGGGCTTACGAGCAGTACTTC.

The chain recombines TRBV28 with TRBJ1-1; 8 nucleotides agree with TRBD1. Losses at the gene ends were 6 bases for V and 4 bases for J; bases not matched to a gene: 4. CDR1 and CDR2 (germline): MDHEN, SYDVKM. This CDR3 is built from 13 residues. CDR3 residues: CASRGQDRTEAFF. The CDR3 DNA sequence: TGTGCCAGCAGGGGACAGGATCGCACTGAAGCTTTCTTT.

This clone was picked up one time. This rearrangement joins TRBV5-4 to TRBJ2-2, with 8 bases fitting TRBD1. The CDR3 is 17 amino acids. Trimming cost V 4 bases and J 3 bases; bases outside gene matches: 11. Germline-derived CDR1 and CDR2 are SGHNT and YYREEE (reference sequence). The chain's CDR3 is CASSRGGGQGDTGELFF. CDR3 DNA sequence: TGTGCCAGCAGCCGAGGTGGAGGACAGGGTGACACCGGGGAGCTGTTTTTT.

In its sample, this clone was seen once. CDR3: CASSFIPGLAGQKSYEQYF. The CDR3 DNA reads TGTGCCAGCAGTTTTATCCCGGGACTAGCGGGACAAAAATCCTACGAGCAGTACTTC. The chain has TRBV6-2 or TRBV6-3 and TRBJ2-7, with TRBD2 identical over 13 bases. After removal of 4 bases from V and 1 base from J, the junction contained 13 bases not matched to a gene. CDR3 length: 19 residues. CDR1 is MNHEY and CDR2 is SVGEGT in the germline V gene.